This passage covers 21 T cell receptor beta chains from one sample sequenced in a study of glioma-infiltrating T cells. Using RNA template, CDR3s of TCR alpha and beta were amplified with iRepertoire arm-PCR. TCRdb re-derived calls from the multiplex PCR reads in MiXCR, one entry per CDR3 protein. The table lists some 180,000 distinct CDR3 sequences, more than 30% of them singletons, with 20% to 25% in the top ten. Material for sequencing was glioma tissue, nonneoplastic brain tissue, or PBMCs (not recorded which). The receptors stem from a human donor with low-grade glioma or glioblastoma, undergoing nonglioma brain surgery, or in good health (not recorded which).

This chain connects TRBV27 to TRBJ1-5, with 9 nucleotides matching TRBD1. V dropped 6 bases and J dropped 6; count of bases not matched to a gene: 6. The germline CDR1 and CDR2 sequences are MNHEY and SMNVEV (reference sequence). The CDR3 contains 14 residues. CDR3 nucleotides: TGTGCCAGCAGAAGACAGGGGGGAGTTCAGCCCCAGCATTTT. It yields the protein CASRRQGGVQPQHF.

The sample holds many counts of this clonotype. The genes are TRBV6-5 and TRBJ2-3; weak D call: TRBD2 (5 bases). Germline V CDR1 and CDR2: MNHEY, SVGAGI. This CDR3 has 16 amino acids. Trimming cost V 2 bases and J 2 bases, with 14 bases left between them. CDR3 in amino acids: CASSYRETSNTDTQYF. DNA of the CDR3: TGTGCCAGCAGTTACAGGGAGACCTCGAACACAGATACGCAGTATTTT.

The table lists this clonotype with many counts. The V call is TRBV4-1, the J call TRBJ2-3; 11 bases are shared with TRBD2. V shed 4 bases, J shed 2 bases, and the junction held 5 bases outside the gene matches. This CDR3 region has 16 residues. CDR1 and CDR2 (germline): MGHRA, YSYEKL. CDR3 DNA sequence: TGCGCCAGCAGCCGGTTGGGACTAGCGGCCACAGATACGCAGTATTTT. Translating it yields CASSRLGLAATDTQYF.

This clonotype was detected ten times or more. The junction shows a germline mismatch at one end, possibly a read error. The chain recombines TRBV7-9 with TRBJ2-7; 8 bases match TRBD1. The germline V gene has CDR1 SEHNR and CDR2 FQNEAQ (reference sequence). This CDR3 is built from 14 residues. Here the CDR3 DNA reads TGTGCCAGCAACTTAACAGGGGGGCTTTACGAGCAGTACTTC. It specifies CASNLTGGLYEQYF.

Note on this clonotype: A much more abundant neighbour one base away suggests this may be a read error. The DNA of the CDR3 is TGTGCCAGCAGTGATAGCGGGTGCCCCAATGAGCAGTTCTTC. Translation gives CASSDSGCPNEQFF. V gene TRBV12-3 or TRBV12-4 combines with J gene TRBJ2-1; 7 bases fit TRBD2. The CDR3 extends over 14 amino acids. V was clipped by 5 bases and J by 6 bases; unmatched bases: 7.

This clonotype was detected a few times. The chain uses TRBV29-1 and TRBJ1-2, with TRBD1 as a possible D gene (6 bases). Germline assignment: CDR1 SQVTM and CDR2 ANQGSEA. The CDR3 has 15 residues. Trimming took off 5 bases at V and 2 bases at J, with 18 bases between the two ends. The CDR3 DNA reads TGCAGCGTTCCCGGGCGCGGCGGGACAAACTATGGCTACACCTTC. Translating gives CSVPGRGGTNYGYTF.

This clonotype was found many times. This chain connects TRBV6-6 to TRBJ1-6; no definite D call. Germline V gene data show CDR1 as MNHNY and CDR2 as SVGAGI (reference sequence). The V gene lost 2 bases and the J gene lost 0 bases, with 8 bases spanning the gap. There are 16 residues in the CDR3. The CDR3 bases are TGTGCCAGCAGTTACGGAAGGAGCTCCTATAATTCACCCCTCCACTTT. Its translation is CASSYGRSSYNSPLHF.

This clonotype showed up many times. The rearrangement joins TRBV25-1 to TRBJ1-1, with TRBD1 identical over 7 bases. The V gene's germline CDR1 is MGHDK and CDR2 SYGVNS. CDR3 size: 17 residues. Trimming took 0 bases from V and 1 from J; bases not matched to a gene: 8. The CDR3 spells CASSEYRGGIGNTEAFF. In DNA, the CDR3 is TGTGCCAGCAGTGAATATCGAGGGGGCATAGGGAACACTGAAGCTTTCTTT.

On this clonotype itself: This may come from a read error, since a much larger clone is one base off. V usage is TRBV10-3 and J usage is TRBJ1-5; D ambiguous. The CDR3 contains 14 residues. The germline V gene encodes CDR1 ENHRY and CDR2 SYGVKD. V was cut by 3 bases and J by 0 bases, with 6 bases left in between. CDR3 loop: CAISDQSSNQPQHF. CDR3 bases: TGTGCCATCAGTGATCAGAGTAGCAATCAGCCCCAGCATTTT.

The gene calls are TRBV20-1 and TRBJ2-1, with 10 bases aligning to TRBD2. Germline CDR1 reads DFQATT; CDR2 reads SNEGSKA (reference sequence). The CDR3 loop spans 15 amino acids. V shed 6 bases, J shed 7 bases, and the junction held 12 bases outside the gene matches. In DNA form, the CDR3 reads TGCAGTGCGCAATTGGGGCTAGCGGGAGTTAATGAGCAGTTCTTC. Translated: CSAQLGLAGVNEQFF.

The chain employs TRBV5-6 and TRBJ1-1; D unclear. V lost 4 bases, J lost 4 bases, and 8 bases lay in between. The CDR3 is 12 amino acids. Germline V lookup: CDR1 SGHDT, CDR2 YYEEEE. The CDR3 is CASSPQRTEAFF. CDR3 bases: TGTGCCAGCAGCCCCCAGCGCACTGAAGCTTTCTTT.

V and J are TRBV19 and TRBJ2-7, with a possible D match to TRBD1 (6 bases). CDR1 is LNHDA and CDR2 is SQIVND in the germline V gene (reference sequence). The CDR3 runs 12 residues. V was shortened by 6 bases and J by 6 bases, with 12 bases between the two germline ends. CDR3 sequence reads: CASRTGMGEQYF. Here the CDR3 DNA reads TGTGCCAGTAGAACAGGGATGGGCGAGCAGTACTTC.

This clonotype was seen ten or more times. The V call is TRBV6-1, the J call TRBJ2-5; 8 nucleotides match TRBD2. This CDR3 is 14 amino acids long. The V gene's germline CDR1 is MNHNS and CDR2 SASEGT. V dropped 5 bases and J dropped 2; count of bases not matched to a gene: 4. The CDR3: CASSQGTRQETQYF. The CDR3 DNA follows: TGTGCCAGCAGTCAAGGGACTAGACAAGAGACCCAGTACTTC.

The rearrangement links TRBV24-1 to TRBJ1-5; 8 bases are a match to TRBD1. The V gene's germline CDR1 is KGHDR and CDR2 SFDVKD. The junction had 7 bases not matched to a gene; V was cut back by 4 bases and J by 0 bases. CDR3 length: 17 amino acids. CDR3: CATSDPTGGGSNQPQHF. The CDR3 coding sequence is TGTGCCACCAGTGACCCAACAGGGGGTGGTAGCAATCAGCCCCAGCATTTT.

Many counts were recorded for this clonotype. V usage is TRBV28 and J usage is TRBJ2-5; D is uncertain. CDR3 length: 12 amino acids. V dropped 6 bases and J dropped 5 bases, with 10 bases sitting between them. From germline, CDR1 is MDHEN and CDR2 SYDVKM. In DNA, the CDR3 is TGTGCCAGCAGGGGATCGCGCGAGACCCAGTACTTC. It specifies CASRGSRETQYF.

DNA of the CDR3: TGTGCCTGGAGCCTAATGTCTTCTGGGACTAGCGCTGGGAAGACCCAGTACTTC. Amino acids: CAWSLMSSGTSAGKTQYF. The V and J genes are TRBV30 and TRBJ2-5; 10 positions agree with TRBD2. CDR1 is GTSNPN, CDR2 SVGIG, per germline (reference sequence). CDR3 length: 18 amino acids. V lost 3 bases, J lost 6 bases, and 19 bases stayed unmatched.

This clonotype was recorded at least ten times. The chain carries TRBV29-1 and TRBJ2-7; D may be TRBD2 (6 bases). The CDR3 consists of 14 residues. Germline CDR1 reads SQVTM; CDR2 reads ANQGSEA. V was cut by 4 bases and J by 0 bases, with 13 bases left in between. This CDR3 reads CSVAGSDYSYEQYF. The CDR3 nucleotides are TGCAGCGTTGCAGGATCGGACTACTCCTACGAGCAGTACTTC.

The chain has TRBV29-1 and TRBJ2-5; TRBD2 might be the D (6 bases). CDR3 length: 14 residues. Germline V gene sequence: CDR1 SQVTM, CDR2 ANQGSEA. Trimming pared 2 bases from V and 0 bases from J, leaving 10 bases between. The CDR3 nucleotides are TGCAGCGTTGAATGGGCGGGGTACCAAGAGACCCAGTACTTC. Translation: CSVEWAGYQETQYF.

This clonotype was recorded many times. CDR3 sequence reads: CSVEEWDSPYEQYF. The CDR3 bases are TGCAGCGTTGAAGAATGGGACTCCCCCTACGAGCAGTACTTC. The chain recombines TRBV29-1 with TRBJ2-7; a possible D gene is TRBD2 (6 bases). CDR3 size: 14 residues. CDR1 and CDR2 (germline): SQVTM, ANQGSEA. V was trimmed by 0 bases and J by 2 bases, leaving 11 bases between them.

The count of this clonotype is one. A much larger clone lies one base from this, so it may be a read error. CDR3 residues: CASSSREQRVGAFF. For the CDR3, the DNA is TGTGCCAGCAGTTCCAGGGAGCAACGGGTGGGAGCTTTCTTT. This chain joins TRBV12-3 or TRBV12-4 and TRBJ1-1; tentatively, D is TRBD1 (5 bases). The V end was cut by 4 bases, the J end by 10 bases, with 19 bases between. CDR3 size: 14 residues.

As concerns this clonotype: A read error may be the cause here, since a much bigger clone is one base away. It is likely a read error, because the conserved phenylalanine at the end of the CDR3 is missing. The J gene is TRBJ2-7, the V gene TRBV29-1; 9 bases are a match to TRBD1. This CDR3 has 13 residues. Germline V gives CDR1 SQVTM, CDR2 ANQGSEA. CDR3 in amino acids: CSVEGTGNYEQYL. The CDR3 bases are TGCAGCGTAGAAGGGACAGGGAACTACGAGCAGTACCTC.